The T cell receptor (beta chain) under discussion was sequenced for a study of sequential checkpoint blockade in melanoma. Study-wide results and caveats: PD-L1 staining and CD8+ counts, not mutational load, tracked tumor T-cell clonality. Rising tumor T-cell fraction and clonality meant about 30 times likelier benefit.

Turning to this clone: Its antigen is unidentified.

The treatment denotes: randomized to nivolumab then ipilimumab (arm A) or the reverse (arm B). Data came from immunoSEQ multiplex PCR; TCRdb stores just in-frame clones and leaves some out. The data show 3,000 to 4,000 clones, under 20% seen once. Germline loops: CDR1 SGHRS, CDR2 YFSETQ. The trim removed 3 bases at V and 4 bases at J, leaving 16 bases unmatched. This CDR3 contains 18 residues. The rearrangement uses TRBV5-1 and TRBJ2-3; 8 bases map to TRBD1. The receptor comes from a human donor with melanoma. The specimen was tumor tissue (inferred from file names), collected from a patient given nivolumab and ipilimumab in sequence. CDR3 sequence (DNA): TGCGCCAGCAGCTCAGATGCCCGACAGGGGAATCATCCAGATACGCAGTATTTT. Its protein product is CASSSDARQGNHPDTQYF.